A single sample is the source of the 15 T cell receptor beta chains below, sequenced in a study of T cell repertoires in cytomegalovirus infection (dated by TCRdb to about 2019). Sequenced on an Illumina HiSeq 1500. TCRdb redid the processing of the public reads, applying fastp at Q25 and MiXCR, and retained in-frame beta chains. CDR3 protein sequences are deduplicated, and each keeps its most common genes and DNA. This sample comprises 100,000 or so distinct CDR3 sequences, about 22% of them detected only once. Together, the top ten hold about 39% of the sample. The sample consisted of CD8+ T cells from PBMCs. The receptors come from a human donor in good health (CMV status not recorded). Some clones in this sample may be carry-over from other donors' samples.

The chain links TRBV30 to TRBJ1-3; 7 bases line up with TRBD1. Germline assignment: CDR1 GTSNPN and CDR2 SVGIG (reference sequence). This CDR3 is built from 14 residues. V was clipped by 4 bases and J by 9 bases; unmatched bases: 12. CDR3 region: CAWTIGQEFPTIYF. CDR3 nucleotides: TGTGCCTGGACGATAGGACAGGAGTTCCCCACCATATATTTT. Full variable domain (rest looked up from reference TRBV30 and TRBJ1-3): SQTIHQWPATLVQPVGSPLSLECTVEGTSNPNLYWYRQAAGRGLQLLFYSVGIGQISSEVPQNLSASRPQDRQFILSSKKLLLSDSGFYLCAWTIGQEFPTIYFGEGSWLTVV.

The chain carries TRBV12-3 or TRBV12-4 and TRBJ2-3; D is uncertain. The CDR3 runs to 14 residues. Trimming cost V 7 bases and J 0 bases, with 11 bases left between them. The CDR3, as DNA: TGTGCCAGCAACCCATACGGTAGCACAGATACGCAGTATTTT. Translation gives CASNPYGSTDTQYF.

This clonotype was seen a few times. The V gene is TRBV2, the J gene TRBJ2-2; tentative D call: TRBD1 (6 bases). The germline V gene encodes CDR1 SNHLY and CDR2 FYNNEI. The V end lost 7 bases, the J end lost 1 base, and 10 bases lay between the germline ends. The CDR3 has 14 amino acids. The CDR3 DNA follows: TGTGCCAGCATGGACAGACTGAACACCGGGGAGCTGTTTTTT. Its protein is CASMDRLNTGELFF. The whole variable domain, filled in from reference TRBV2 and TRBJ2-2, reads EPEVTQTPSHQVTQMGQEVILRCVPISNHLYFYWYRQILGQKVEFLVSFYNNEISEKSEIFDDQFSVERPDGSNFTLKIRSTKLEDSAMYFCASMDRLNTGELFFGEGSRLTVL.

This clonotype has more than one count but fewer than ten. The chain has TRBV7-6 and TRBJ1-1; no reliable D call. Trimming cost V 4 bases and J 4 bases, with 4 bases left between them. This CDR3 contains 11 residues. Germline CDR1 and CDR2: SGHVS and FNYEAQ. The CDR3 reads CASSSSTEAFF. The CDR3 coding sequence is TGTGCCAGCAGCTCGAGCACTGAAGCTTTCTTT. The entire variable domain, with the rest obtained from reference TRBV7-6 and TRBJ1-1, is as follows: GAGVSQSPRYKVTKRGQDVALRCDPISGHVSLYWYRQALGQGPEFLTYFNYEAQQDKSGLPNDRFSAERPEGSISTLTIQRTEQRDSAMYRCASSSSTEAFFGQGTRLTVV.

There are many counts of this clonotype. V and J are TRBV12-3 or TRBV12-4 and TRBJ2-4; TRBD2 agrees at 9 bases. The V and J ends lost 2 bases and 8 bases, in that order; junction bases with no gene match: 10. CDR3 length: 16 amino acids. CDR3: CASSLRSSGKEYIQYF. CDR3 nucleotide sequence: TGTGCCAGCAGTTTAAGGTCTAGCGGGAAAGAATACATTCAGTACTTC.

In DNA, the CDR3 is TGTGCCAGCAGCGGCGGAGGCACAGATACGCAGTATTTT. The encoded protein is CASSGGGTDTQYF. The chain carries TRBV9 and TRBJ2-3; D gene uncertain. Trimming removed 3 bases at V and 1 base at J, with 6 bases between. Germline-derived CDR1 and CDR2 are SGDLS and YYNGEE. CDR3 length: 13 residues. The full variable domain, in which reference TRBV9 and TRBJ2-3 provide the parts outside the CDR3, is DSGVTQTPKHLITATGQRVTLRCSPRSGDLSVYWYQQSLDQGLQFLIQYYNGEERAKGNILERFSAQQFPDLHSELNLSSLELGDSALYFCASSGGGTDTQYFGPGTRLTVL.

This clonotype was counted many times. The J gene is TRBJ1-5, the V gene TRBV11-2, with TRBD1 as a possible D gene (5 bases). V was pared by 2 bases and J by 4 bases, with 6 bases between. CDR3 length: 13 amino acids. Per the germline V gene, CDR1 is SGHAT and CDR2 is FQNNGV. The CDR3 is CASSLQGNQPQHF. In nucleotides, the CDR3 is TGTGCCAGCAGCTTACAGGGTAATCAGCCCCAGCATTTT.

V gene TRBV7-2 combines with J gene TRBJ2-1, with no clear D. Germline loops: CDR1 SGHTA, CDR2 FQGNSA. The CDR3 totals 14 residues. Trimming removed 3 bases at V and 3 bases at J, with 9 bases between. The DNA of the CDR3 is TGTGCCAGCAGCTTCAGTCAGAACTACAATGAGCAGTTCTTC. This gives the protein CASSFSQNYNEQFF.

This clonotype was detected a few times. The genes are TRBV10-3 and TRBJ1-2, with D possibly matching TRBD1 (6 bases). Looked up from germline, CDR1 is ENHRY and CDR2 is SYGVKD. The V and J ends lost 8 bases and 7 bases respectively, with 14 bases between them. This CDR3 is 12 amino acids long. The CDR3, as DNA: TGTGCCATCTTTACAGGGCGGTCTGGCTACACCTTC. Translated: CAIFTGRSGYTF.

V usage is TRBV11-3 and J usage is TRBJ2-7; 9 nucleotides align to TRBD1. The CDR3 is 15 amino acids. Germline assignment: CDR1 SGHNT and CDR2 YENEEA. Trimming cost V 5 bases and J 3 bases; bases outside gene matches: 8. The CDR3 is CASSHSQGADYEQYF. DNA for the CDR3: TGTGCCAGCAGCCACTCACAGGGGGCCGACTACGAGCAGTACTTC.

There are a few counts of this clonotype. The chain joins TRBV28 to TRBJ1-1; a possible D gene is TRBD1 (5 bases). The CDR3 has 14 amino acids. V lost 7 bases, J lost 1 base, and 13 bases lay in between. Germline CDR1 MDHEN, CDR2 SYDVKM. This chain's CDR3 is CASILTGANTEAFF. In DNA form, the CDR3 reads TGTGCCAGCATCTTGACCGGGGCGAACACTGAAGCTTTCTTT.

The rearrangement joins TRBV9 to TRBJ1-2; no definite D call. The CDR3 runs to 11 residues. The V gene lost 6 bases and the J gene lost 4 bases, with 7 bases spanning the gap. Germline V gene sequence: CDR1 SGDLS, CDR2 YYNGEE. The CDR3, as DNA: TGTGCCAGCAAGGCTGGCTATGGCTACACCTTC. This gives the protein CASKAGYGYTF.

In its sample, this clonotype was seen a few times. The chain carries TRBV11-3 and TRBJ2-3, with D tentatively TRBD2 (6 bases). The CDR3 is 15 amino acids. V was clipped by 4 bases and J by 2 bases, with 13 bases between them. Per germline, CDR1 SGHNT and CDR2 YENEEA. The CDR3 sequence is CASSSPRGHTDTQYF. The CDR3 region has the DNA TGTGCCAGCAGCTCCCCGCGGGGCCACACAGATACGCAGTATTTT.

There are a few counts of this clonotype. This chain links TRBV19 with TRBJ2-1; 7 bases line up with TRBD1. CDR1 is LNHDA and CDR2 is SQIVND in the germline V gene (reference sequence). The V segment lost 5 bases and the J segment 8 bases; nucleotides outside the gene matches: 9. This CDR3 has 14 residues. CDR3 DNA: TGTGCCAGTAGTGTATCCGGGACAGCGGATGAGCAGTTCTTC. This encodes CASSVSGTADEQFF.

This clonotype was counted a few times. The chain combines TRBV24-1 with TRBJ2-7; D gene uncertain. The CDR3 is 11 amino acids. The V gene's germline CDR1 is KGHDR and CDR2 SFDVKD. Between the trimmed V and J ends, which lost 0 bases and 12 bases, there was a span of 8 bases. DNA of the CDR3: TGTGCCACCAGTGATTTGAGTATCTGGTACTTC. This sequence encodes CATSDLSIWYF.